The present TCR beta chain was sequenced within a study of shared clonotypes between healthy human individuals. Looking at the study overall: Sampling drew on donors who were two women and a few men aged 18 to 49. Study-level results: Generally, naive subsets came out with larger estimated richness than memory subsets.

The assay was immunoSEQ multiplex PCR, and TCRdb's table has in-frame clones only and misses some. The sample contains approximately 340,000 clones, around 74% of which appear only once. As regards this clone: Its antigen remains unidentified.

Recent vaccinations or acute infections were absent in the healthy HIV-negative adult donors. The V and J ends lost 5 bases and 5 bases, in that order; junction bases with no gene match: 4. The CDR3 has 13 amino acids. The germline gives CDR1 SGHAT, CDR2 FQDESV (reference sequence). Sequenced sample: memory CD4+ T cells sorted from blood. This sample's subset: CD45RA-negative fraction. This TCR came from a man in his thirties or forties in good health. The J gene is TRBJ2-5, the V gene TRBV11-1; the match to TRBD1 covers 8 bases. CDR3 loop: CASSPGGGETQYF. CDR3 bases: TGTGCCAGCAGCCCAGGGGGCGGCGAGACCCAGTACTTC.